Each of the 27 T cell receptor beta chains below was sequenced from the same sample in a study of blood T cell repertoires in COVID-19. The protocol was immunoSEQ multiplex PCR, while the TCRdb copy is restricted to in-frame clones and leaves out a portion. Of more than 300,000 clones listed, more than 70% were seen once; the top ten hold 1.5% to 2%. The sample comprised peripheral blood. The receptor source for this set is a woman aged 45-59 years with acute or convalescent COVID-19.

This chain's CDR3 is CASSYSMGAATDTQYF. In DNA form, the CDR3 reads TGTGCCAGCAGTTACTCTATGGGAGCGGCGACAGATACGCAGTATTTT. The rearrangement links TRBV6-5 to TRBJ2-3; perhaps TRBD2 as D (5 bases). CDR1 and CDR2 (germline): MNHEY, SVGAGI. The CDR3 covers 16 residues. V dropped 0 bases and J dropped 3 bases, with 13 bases sitting between them.

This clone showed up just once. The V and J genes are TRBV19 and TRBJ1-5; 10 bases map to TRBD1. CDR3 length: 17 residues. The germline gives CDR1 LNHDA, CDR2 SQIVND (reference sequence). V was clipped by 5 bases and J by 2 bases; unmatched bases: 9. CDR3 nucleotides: TGTGCCAGTAGTGGAGACAGGGGGCTTCGGGGCAATCAGCCCCAGCATTTT. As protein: CASSGDRGLRGNQPQHF.

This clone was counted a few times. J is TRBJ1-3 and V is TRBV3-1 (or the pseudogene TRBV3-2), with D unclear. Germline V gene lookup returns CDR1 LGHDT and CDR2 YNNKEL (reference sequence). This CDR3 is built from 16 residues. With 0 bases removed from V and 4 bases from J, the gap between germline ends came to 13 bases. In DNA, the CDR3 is TGTGCCAGCAGCCAAGATGTTGGGCATTACGGAAACACCATATATTTT. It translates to CASSQDVGHYGNTIYF.

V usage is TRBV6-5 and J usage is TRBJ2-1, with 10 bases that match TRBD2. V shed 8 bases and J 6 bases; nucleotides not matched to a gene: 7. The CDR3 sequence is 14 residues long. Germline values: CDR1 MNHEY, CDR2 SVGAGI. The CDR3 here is CASSGLAVINEQFF. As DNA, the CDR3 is TGTGCCAGCTCCGGACTAGCGGTTATCAATGAGCAGTTCTTC.

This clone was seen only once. CDR3 coding DNA: TGTGCCAGCAGCACTCGGTCCCTCGCCGAAGCTTTCTTT. As protein: CASSTRSLAEAFF. The chain links TRBV9 to TRBJ1-1; D unresolved. This CDR3 contains 13 residues. Germline lookup yields CDR1 SGDLS and CDR2 YYNGEE. V was cut by 4 bases and J by 8 bases, with 15 bases left in between.

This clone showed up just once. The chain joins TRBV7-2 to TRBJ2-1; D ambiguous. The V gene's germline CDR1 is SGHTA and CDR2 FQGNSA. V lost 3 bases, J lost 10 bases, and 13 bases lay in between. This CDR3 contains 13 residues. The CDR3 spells CASSLSGLSEQFF. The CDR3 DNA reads TGTGCCAGCAGCTTGTCGGGTCTTAGCGAGCAGTTCTTC.

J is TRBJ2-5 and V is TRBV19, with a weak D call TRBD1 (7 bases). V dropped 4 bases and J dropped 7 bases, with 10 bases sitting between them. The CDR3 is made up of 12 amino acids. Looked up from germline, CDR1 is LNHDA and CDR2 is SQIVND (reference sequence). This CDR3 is CASSTQGGTQYF. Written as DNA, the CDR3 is TGTGCCAGTAGTACGCAGGGGGGGACCCAGTACTTC.

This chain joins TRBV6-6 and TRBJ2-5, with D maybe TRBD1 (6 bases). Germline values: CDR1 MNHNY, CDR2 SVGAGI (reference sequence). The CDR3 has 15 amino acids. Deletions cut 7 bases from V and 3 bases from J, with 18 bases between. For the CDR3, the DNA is TGTGCCAGCACCTATTCCCGAGGGGGAAAAGAGACCCAGTACTTC. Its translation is CASTYSRGGKETQYF.

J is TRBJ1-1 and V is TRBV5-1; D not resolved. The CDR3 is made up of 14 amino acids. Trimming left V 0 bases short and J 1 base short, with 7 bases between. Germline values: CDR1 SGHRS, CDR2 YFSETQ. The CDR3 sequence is CASSLATGNTEAFF. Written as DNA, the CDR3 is TGCGCCAGCAGCTTGGCCACCGGGAACACTGAAGCTTTCTTT.

CDR3 amino acids: CASRVGGSGANVLTF. The CDR3 coding sequence is TGTGCCAGCAGGGTAGGGGGCTCTGGGGCCAACGTCCTGACTTTC. This rearrangement joins TRBV27 to TRBJ2-6, with D perhaps matching TRBD1 (6 bases). The CDR3 has 15 residues. The V gene lost 6 bases and the J gene lost 0 bases, with 9 bases spanning the gap. Germline V gene data show CDR1 as MNHEY and CDR2 as SMNVEV (reference sequence).

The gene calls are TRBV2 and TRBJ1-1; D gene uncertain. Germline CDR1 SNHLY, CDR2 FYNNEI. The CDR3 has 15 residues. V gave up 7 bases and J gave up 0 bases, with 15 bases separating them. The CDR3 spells CASTGSRLMNTEAFF. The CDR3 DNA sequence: TGTGCCAGCACCGGGTCCCGATTAATGAACACTGAAGCTTTCTTT.

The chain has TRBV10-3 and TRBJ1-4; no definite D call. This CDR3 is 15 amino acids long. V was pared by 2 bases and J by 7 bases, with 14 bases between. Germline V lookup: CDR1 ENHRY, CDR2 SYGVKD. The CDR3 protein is CAISEERTGGEKLFF. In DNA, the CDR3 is TGTGCCATCAGTGAGGAACGCACTGGTGGTGAAAAACTGTTTTTT.

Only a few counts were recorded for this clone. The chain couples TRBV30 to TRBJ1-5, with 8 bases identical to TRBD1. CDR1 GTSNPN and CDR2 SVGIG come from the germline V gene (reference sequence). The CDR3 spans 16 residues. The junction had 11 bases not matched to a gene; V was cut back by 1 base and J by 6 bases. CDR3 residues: CAWSAKTGTGSQPQHF. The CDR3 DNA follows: TGTGCCTGGAGTGCCAAAACCGGGACAGGTAGTCAGCCCCAGCATTTT.

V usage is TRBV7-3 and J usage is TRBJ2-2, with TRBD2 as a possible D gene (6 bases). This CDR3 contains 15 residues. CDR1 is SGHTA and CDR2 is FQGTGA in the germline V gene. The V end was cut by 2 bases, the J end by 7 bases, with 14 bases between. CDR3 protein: CASSLGRDGSGELFF. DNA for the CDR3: TGTGCCAGCAGCTTAGGGCGGGACGGGAGCGGGGAGCTGTTTTTT.

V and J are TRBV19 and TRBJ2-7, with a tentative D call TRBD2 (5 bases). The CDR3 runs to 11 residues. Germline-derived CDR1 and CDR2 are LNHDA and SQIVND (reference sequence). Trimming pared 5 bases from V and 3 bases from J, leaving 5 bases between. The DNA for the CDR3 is TGTGCCAGTAGTGGAGGCTACGAGCAGTACTTC. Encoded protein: CASSGGYEQYF. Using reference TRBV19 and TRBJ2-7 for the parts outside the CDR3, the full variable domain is DGGITQSPKYLFRKEGQNVTLSCEQNLNHDAMYWYRQDPGQGLRLIYYSQIVNDFQKGDIAEGYSVSREKKESFPLTVTSAQKNPTAFYLCASSGGYEQYFGPGTRLTVT.

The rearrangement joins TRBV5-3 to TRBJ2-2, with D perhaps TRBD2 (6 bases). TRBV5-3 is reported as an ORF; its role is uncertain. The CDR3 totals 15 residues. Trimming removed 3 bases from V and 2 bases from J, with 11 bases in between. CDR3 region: CARSCRDSNTGELFF. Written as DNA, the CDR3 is TGTGCCAGAAGCTGCCGGGACTCCAACACCGGGGAGCTGTTTTTT.

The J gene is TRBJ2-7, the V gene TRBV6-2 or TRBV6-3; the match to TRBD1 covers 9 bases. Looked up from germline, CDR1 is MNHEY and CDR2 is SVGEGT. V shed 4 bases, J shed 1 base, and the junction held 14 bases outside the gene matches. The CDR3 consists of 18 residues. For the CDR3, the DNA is TGTGCCAGCAGTTCCGGACAGGGGTGGGGGCCCCTATCCTACGAGCAGTACTTC. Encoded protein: CASSSGQGWGPLSYEQYF.

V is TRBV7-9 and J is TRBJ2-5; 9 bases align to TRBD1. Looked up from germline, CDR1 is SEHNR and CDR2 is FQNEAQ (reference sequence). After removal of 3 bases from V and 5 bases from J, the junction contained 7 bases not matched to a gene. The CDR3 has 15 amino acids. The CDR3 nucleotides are TGTGCCAGCAGCTTGGGACAGGGAACGTACGAGACCCAGTACTTC. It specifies CASSLGQGTYETQYF.

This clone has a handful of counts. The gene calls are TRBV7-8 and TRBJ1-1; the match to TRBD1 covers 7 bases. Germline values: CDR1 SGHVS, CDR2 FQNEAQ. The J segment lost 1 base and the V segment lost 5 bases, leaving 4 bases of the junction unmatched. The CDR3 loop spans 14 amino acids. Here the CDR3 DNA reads TGTGCCAGCAGCATCCGGGACAGGAACACTGAAGCTTTCTTT. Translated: CASSIRDRNTEAFF.

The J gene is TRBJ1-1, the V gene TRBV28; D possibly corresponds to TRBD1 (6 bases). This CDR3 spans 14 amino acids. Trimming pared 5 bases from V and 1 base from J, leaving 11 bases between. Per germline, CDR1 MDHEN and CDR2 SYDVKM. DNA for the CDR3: TGTGCCAGCAGTCCGTCGGACAGGAACACTGAAGCTTTCTTT. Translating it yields CASSPSDRNTEAFF.

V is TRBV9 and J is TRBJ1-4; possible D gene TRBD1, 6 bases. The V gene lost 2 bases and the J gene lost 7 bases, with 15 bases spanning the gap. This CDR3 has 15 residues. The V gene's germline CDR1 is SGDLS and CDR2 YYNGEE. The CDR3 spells CASSVQGLFSEKLFF. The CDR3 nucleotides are TGTGCCAGCAGCGTCCAGGGGCTGTTCAGTGAAAAACTGTTTTTT.

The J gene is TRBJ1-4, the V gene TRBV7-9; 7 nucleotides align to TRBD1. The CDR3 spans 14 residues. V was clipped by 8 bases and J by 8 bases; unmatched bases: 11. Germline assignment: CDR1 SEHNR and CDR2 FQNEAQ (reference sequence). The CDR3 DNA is TGTGCCAGCCAAGGGGGCCTAGGGTTCGAAAAACTGTTTTTT. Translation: CASQGGLGFEKLFF.

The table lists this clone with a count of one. CDR3 residues: CATSGLGDTQYF. The CDR3 coding sequence is TGTGCCACCAGTGGGCTCGGGGATACGCAGTATTTT. The chain combines TRBV24-1 with TRBJ2-3; D not certain. The CDR3 contains 12 residues. The V gene lost 5 bases and the J gene lost 6 bases, with 8 bases spanning the gap. Germline CDR1 reads KGHDR; CDR2 reads SFDVKD.

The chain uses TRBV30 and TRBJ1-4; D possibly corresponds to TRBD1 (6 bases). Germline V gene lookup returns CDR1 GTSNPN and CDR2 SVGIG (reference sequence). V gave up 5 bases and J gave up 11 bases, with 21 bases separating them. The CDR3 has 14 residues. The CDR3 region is CAWGRGLGAGKLFF. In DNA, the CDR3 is TGTGCCTGGGGAAGGGGTTTGGGGGCCGGGAAACTGTTTTTT.

The CDR3 region is CASSIGLGQGFAETQYF. The DNA for the CDR3 is TGTGCCAGTAGTATAGGCCTAGGACAGGGGTTCGCGGAGACCCAGTACTTC. The chain joins TRBV19 to TRBJ2-5; 9 nucleotides line up with TRBD1. The CDR3 sequence is 17 residues long. The V segment lost 1 base and the J segment 5 bases; nucleotides outside the gene matches: 11. CDR1 and CDR2 from the germline V gene are LNHDA and SQIVND (reference sequence).

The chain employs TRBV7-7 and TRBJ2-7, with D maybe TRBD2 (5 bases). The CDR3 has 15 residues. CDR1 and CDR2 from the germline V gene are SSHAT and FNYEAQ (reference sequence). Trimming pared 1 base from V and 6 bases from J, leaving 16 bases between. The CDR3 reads CASSLENGLAGEQYF. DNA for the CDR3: TGTGCCAGCAGCTTAGAAAACGGGCTAGCCGGCGAGCAGTACTTC.

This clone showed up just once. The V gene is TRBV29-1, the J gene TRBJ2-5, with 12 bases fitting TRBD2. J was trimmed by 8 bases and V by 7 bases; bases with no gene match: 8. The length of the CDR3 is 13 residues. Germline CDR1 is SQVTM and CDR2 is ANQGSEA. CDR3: CSATTSGSKTQYF. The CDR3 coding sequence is TGCAGCGCAACGACTAGCGGGAGTAAAACCCAGTACTTC.